This record looks at one T cell receptor beta chain sequence and its context. Its antigen is not known. Germline V gene sequence: CDR1 SGHTA, CDR2 FQGNSA. The CDR3 extends over 17 amino acids. The J segment lost 4 bases and the V segment lost 2 bases, leaving 9 bases of the junction unmatched. The source of the sample is a study of blood T cells in healthy people across ages. Findings of the study overall: A strong correlation was seen between TCR beta diversity and naive T cell percentage.

Next came a second PCR, run for 7 to 11 cycles, which used a sample-barcoded 5' primer along with a J-beta primer mix. TCRdb re-analysed the 5' RACE reads in MiXCR, keeping a single row per CDR3 protein. This table holds approximately 800,000 distinct CDR3 sequences, under 30% found once. Samples each yielded at least 5.5 micrograms of total RNA. The sample was also linked to a second study, of T cells of mothers and their children. That report adds: Sequencing got over 8.5 million TCR beta CDR3 reads from each mother and several million from each child.

The sample consisted of blood. The source of this sequence is a boy younger than 18 in good health. The chain is built from TRBV7-2 and TRBJ2-2, with TRBD1 identical over 8 bases. The CDR3 is CASSLPRDRYPTGELFF. The DNA for the CDR3 is TGTGCCAGCAGCTTACCACGGGACAGGTACCCCACCGGGGAGCTGTTTTTT.